What follows describes a single T cell receptor (beta chain). The antigen is not known. This sample was taken from a study of T cell responses to AZD1222 COVID-19 vaccine. Points from the study as a whole: Nearly half of unique spike-specific TCRs reportedly avoided B.1.351 and B.1.1.7 mutated regions. Spike was spanned by vaccine-associated CD4 TCRs, which were dominant at 160-218 and 743-854. Baseline seropositivity characterized only 5 to 7 AZD1222 recipients.

Germline V gene data show CDR1 as SGDLS and CDR2 as YYNGEE. J lost 8 bases, V lost 0 bases, and 5 bases had no gene match. The CDR3 runs 14 residues. Assay used: immunoSEQ multiplex PCR; TCRdb lists only in-frame clones, some missing. The table shows about 140,000 clones, with roughly 89% occurring only once. The clonotype comes from an adult in good health. V is TRBV9 and J is TRBJ2-4; 7 bases are a match to TRBD2. The sequencing here drew on peripheral blood, taken on day 0 of AZD1222 vaccination. The CDR3 region is CASSVGAGVYIQYF. The CDR3 region has the DNA TGTGCCAGCAGCGTAGGGGCGGGAGTTTACATTCAGTACTTC.